This T cell receptor beta chain was profiled in a study of blood T cell repertoires in COVID-19. Study information: Donors in the United States, Italy and Spain gave samples during acute or convalescent COVID-19. The analysed material was cDNA or gDNA that came from T cells, B-cell-depleted T cells, or PBMCs.

Trimming removed 7 bases from V and 3 bases from J, with 12 bases in between. Germline V gene data show CDR1 as SQVTM and CDR2 as ANQGSEA. CDR3 length: 12 residues. Per the original methods: Quantification of nucleated cells was approximated via reference gene primer amplification. Sequenced by immunoSEQ multiplex PCR; TCRdb stores in-frame clones only, minus some. V and J calls and clone size come straight from that table; D and trimming were deduced from the DNA. Altogether 95,000 to 130,000 clones are present, roughly nine tenths being singletons, with the ten largest covering less than 2%. The receptor comes from a human donor with active COVID-19. The donor label of this sample is uncertain. The specimen sequenced was peripheral blood. V gene TRBV29-1 combines with J gene TRBJ1-1; D is possibly TRBD1 (5 bases). CDR3 nucleotide sequence: TGCAGCGGCCGACAGTTGGACACTGAAGCTTTCTTT. It translates to CSGRQLDTEAFF.